A single sample is the source of the 24 T cell receptor beta chains below, sequenced in a study of blood T cells in healthy people across ages. Primers used in a second PCR of roughly 6 to 11 cycles were a sample-barcoded 5' primer and a J-beta primer mix. MiXCR, run by TCRdb on the 5' RACE reads, gives a single entry per CDR3 protein. Of about 650,000 distinct CDR3 sequences listed, less than 40% are singletons. Source material: blood. The receptors here all came from a woman of 80 years or more in good health.

This chain connects TRBV9 to TRBJ2-7; 8 bases line up with TRBD2. This CDR3 contains 15 residues. The germline V gene has CDR1 SGDLS and CDR2 YYNGEE. Trimming cost V 1 base and J 10 bases; bases outside gene matches: 13. CDR3 nucleotides: TGTGCCAGCAGCGTATTACCTAGCGGGCAAGAGGCCCAGTACTTC. Encoded protein: CASSVLPSGQEAQYF.

This clonotype was counted ten times or more. The CDR3 protein is CASSFLRGIRTDTQYF. The CDR3 DNA reads as TGTGCCAGCAGTTTTTTGCGGGGAATACGCACAGATACGCAGTATTTT. This chain joins TRBV12-3 or TRBV12-4 and TRBJ2-3; D may be TRBD2 (6 bases). Trimming cost V 3 bases and J 1 base, with 14 bases left between them. The CDR3 length is 16 residues.

This clonotype was detected many times. V gene TRBV30 combines with J gene TRBJ2-7, with D perhaps assigned TRBD1 or TRBD2 (6 bases each). Germline V gives CDR1 GTSNPN, CDR2 SVGIG (reference sequence). The V end was cut by 3 bases, the J end by 3 bases, with 9 bases between. CDR3 length equals 12 residues. This chain's CDR3 is CAWSGGGYEQYF. The CDR3 DNA reads TGTGCCTGGAGCGGAGGGGGCTACGAGCAGTACTTC.

With regard to this clonotype: A much larger clone differs by one base, so this may be a read error. V gene TRBV7-9 combines with J gene TRBJ2-7, with 10 bases identical to TRBD1. The CDR3 runs to 17 residues. CDR1 is SEHNR and CDR2 is FQNEAQ in the germline V gene (reference sequence). Trimming at V came to 4 bases and at J to 7 bases, leaving 16 bases not matched to a gene. The CDR3 here is CASSSRGDRGTGNEQYF. CDR3 DNA sequence: TGTGCCAGCAGCTCCAGGGGGGACAGGGGAACGGGCAATGAGCAGTACTTC.

About this clonotype: This sequence may be a read error, since a much larger clone differs from it by one base. Here the CDR3 reads CASSCSIGRGDQPQHF. The CDR3 DNA reads as TGTGCCAGCAGTTGCTCGATAGGCAGGGGGGATCAGCCCCAGCATTTT. The chain carries TRBV6-6 and TRBJ1-5; 7 nucleotides agree with TRBD1. This CDR3 has 16 residues. Germline CDR1 is MNHNY and CDR2 is SVGAGI (reference sequence). With 4 bases clipped from V and 5 bases from J, the junction kept 11 bases outside the gene matches.

This sequence joins TRBV6-4 and TRBJ2-3, with D unresolved. The CDR3 runs to 16 residues. Germline CDR1 MRHNA, CDR2 SNTAGT. The V and J ends lost 6 bases and 3 bases respectively, with 19 bases between them. CDR3 sequence: CASSAELNGGTDTQYF. The CDR3 nucleotides are TGTGCCAGCAGCGCAGAACTAAATGGTGGGACAGATACGCAGTATTTT.

This clonotype was seen at least ten times. This rearrangement joins TRBV7-2 to TRBJ1-5, with D perhaps matching TRBD1 (6 bases). Germline V gives CDR1 SGHTA, CDR2 FQGNSA. The CDR3 has 15 residues. V was shortened by 5 bases and J by 6 bases, with 17 bases between the two germline ends. CDR3 nucleotides: TGTGCCAGCAGCCCCCTCGGGGGGCGCAGTCAGCCCCAGCATTTT. It specifies CASSPLGGRSQPQHF.

The sample holds many counts of this clonotype. The chain joins TRBV29-1 to TRBJ2-3, with TRBD2 identical over 7 bases. J lost 3 bases, V lost 2 bases, and 11 bases had no gene match. The germline V gene encodes CDR1 SQVTM and CDR2 ANQGSEA. CDR3 length: 16 residues. For the CDR3, the DNA is TGCAGCGTTGAAAAGGGAGCGGGGCCCAGAACAGATACGCAGTATTTT. This translates into CSVEKGAGPRTDTQYF.

This clonotype was observed many times. The chain couples TRBV7-2 to TRBJ2-7; 7 bases fit TRBD1. The CDR3 has 15 residues. The germline V gene encodes CDR1 SGHTA and CDR2 FQGNSA. V was pared by 0 bases and J by 3 bases, with 5 bases of the junction left unmatched. In DNA form, the CDR3 reads TGTGCCAGCAGCTTAGCGGGGACAGCTTTCTACGAGCAGTACTTC. This sequence encodes CASSLAGTAFYEQYF. The whole variable domain, remainder taken from reference TRBV7-2 and TRBJ2-7, is GAGVSQSPSNKVTEKGKDVELRCDPISGHTALYWYRQSLGQGLEFLIYFQGNSAPDKSGLPSDRFSAERTGGSVSTLTIQRTQQEDSAVYLCASSLAGTAFYEQYFGPGTRLTVT.

This chain uses TRBV7-9 with TRBJ2-7; 10 nucleotides agree with TRBD2. V dropped 1 base and J dropped 4; count of bases not matched to a gene: 13. This CDR3 is 18 amino acids long. Germline V gives CDR1 SEHNR, CDR2 FQNEAQ (reference sequence). CDR3 amino acids: CASSLVSGRWGLAYEQYF. The CDR3 DNA reads TGTGCCAGCAGCTTAGTGTCTGGACGATGGGGACTAGCGTACGAGCAGTACTTC.

The rearrangement uses TRBV27 and TRBJ2-1; D tentatively reads TRBD1 or TRBD2 (6 bases each). Germline CDR1 is MNHEY and CDR2 is SMNVEV (reference sequence). The ends were cut back, 1 base at V and 5 bases at J, with 9 bases in the middle. The CDR3 is 14 amino acids. For the CDR3, the DNA is TGTGCCAGCAGTTTATTAAGGGGGGACAATGAGCAGTTCTTC. Its protein product is CASSLLRGDNEQFF.

Many counts were recorded for this clonotype. The rearrangement uses TRBV7-2 and TRBJ2-3; 14 bases are shared with TRBD2. CDR1 is SGHTA, CDR2 FQGNSA, per germline. The CDR3 has 21 residues. V shed 1 base, J shed 4 bases, and the junction held 16 bases outside the gene matches. The CDR3 region has the DNA TGTGCCAGCAGCTTAGGAGTGGGACTAGCGGGGGTCCTGAATGTTGCAGATACGCAGTATTTT. Protein product: CASSLGVGLAGVLNVADTQYF.

The gene calls are TRBV20-1 and TRBJ2-7; D possibly uses TRBD1 or TRBD2 (5 bases each). This CDR3 contains 15 residues. CDR1 is DFQATT and CDR2 is SNEGSKA in the germline V gene (reference sequence). The V gene lost 0 bases and the J gene lost 1 base, with 13 bases spanning the gap. CDR3 residues: CSARDEGSVSYEQYF. The CDR3 region has the DNA TGCAGTGCTAGAGATGAGGGGTCTGTGTCCTACGAGCAGTACTTC.

The CDR3 DNA follows: TGTGCCATCAGGGGACAGGGGGGGAACACTGAAGCTTTCTTT. It translates to CAIRGQGGNTEAFF. This sequence joins TRBV10-3 and TRBJ1-1; 11 nucleotides align to TRBD1. This CDR3 spans 14 amino acids. V was pared by 6 bases and J by 1 base, with 1 base of the junction left unmatched. Germline V gene sequence: CDR1 ENHRY, CDR2 SYGVKD.

This clonotype has ten or more counts. The gene calls are TRBV18 and TRBJ2-7; D tentatively reads TRBD1 or TRBD2 (5 bases each). The CDR3 runs 13 residues. Germline CDR1 reads KGHSH; CDR2 reads LQKENI. V was clipped by 3 bases and J by 6 bases, with 12 bases between them. CDR3: CASSPNVGAEQYF. The CDR3 bases are TGTGCCAGCTCACCCAACGTCGGGGCCGAGCAGTACTTC.

The table lists this clonotype with many counts. The chain couples TRBV5-6 to TRBJ2-7; 7 bases match TRBD1. In germline, CDR1 is SGHDT, CDR2 YYEEEE. There are 16 residues in the CDR3. Trimming took 4 bases from V and 2 from J; bases not matched to a gene: 12. This chain's CDR3 is CASSGSGPGQAYEQYF. DNA for the CDR3: TGTGCCAGCAGCGGGTCGGGACCTGGACAGGCCTACGAGCAGTACTTC.

The rearrangement links TRBV6-5 to TRBJ1-4; D may be TRBD1 (5 bases). V was clipped by 5 bases and J by 1 base, with 8 bases between them. The CDR3 is 14 residues long. The germline V gene encodes CDR1 MNHEY and CDR2 SVGAGI. The DNA for the CDR3 is TGTGCCAGCAGTAGAGACAGAACTAATGAAAAACTGTTTTTT. Its protein product is CASSRDRTNEKLFF.

This clonotype was found a few times. This chain links TRBV3-1 with TRBJ2-2; D remains unclear. The CDR3 length is 13 residues. Trimming removed 1 base at V and 4 bases at J, with 4 bases between. Germline V gene lookup returns CDR1 LGHDT and CDR2 YNNKEL (reference sequence). In DNA, the CDR3 is TGTGCCAGCAGCCAAGTTGGCACCGGGGAGCTGTTTTTT. Protein product: CASSQVGTGELFF.

This chain connects TRBV5-1 to TRBJ2-5; TRBD2 matches 11 bases. This CDR3 has 16 amino acids. V was clipped by 1 base and J by 1 base; unmatched bases: 3. Germline assignment: CDR1 SGHRS and CDR2 YFSETQ. DNA for the CDR3: TGCGCCAGCAGCTTGAATGGACTAGCGGGCCAAGAGACCCAGTACTTC. It codes for CASSLNGLAGQETQYF.

This clonotype was detected only a few times. A much larger clone lies a single base off, so this may be a read error. This sequence joins TRBV12-3 or TRBV12-4 and TRBJ2-5, with 10 bases identical to TRBD2. Trimming cost V 6 bases and J 11 bases; bases outside gene matches: 15. This CDR3 is 15 amino acids long. The CDR3 reads CASRFSGGKGNEQYF. In DNA, the CDR3 is TGTGCCAGCAGATTTAGCGGGGGGAAGGGAAATGAGCAGTACTTC.

CDR3 DNA sequence: TGCAGTGCTAGCTTCCAGGGCCCCTACGAGCAGTACTTC. Protein: CSASFQGPYEQYF. This chain joins TRBV20-1 and TRBJ2-7; TRBD1 might be the D (5 bases). The germline gives CDR1 DFQATT, CDR2 SNEGSKA (reference sequence). The CDR3 extends over 13 amino acids. Trimming cost V 3 bases and J 2 bases, with 11 bases left between them.

This clonotype was detected ten times or more. This CDR3 is CASSQDTGTGAPYYTF. The CDR3 DNA reads TGTGCCAGCAGCCAAGATACCGGGACAGGGGCGCCCTACTACACCTTC. V and J are TRBV4-2 and TRBJ1-2; 10 nucleotides agree with TRBD1. CDR3 length: 16 residues. Per the germline V gene, CDR1 is LGHNA and CDR2 is YNFKEQ. V trimming: 0 bases; J trimming: 10 bases; junction bases outside the gene matches: 11.

CDR3 nucleotides: TGCAGTGCTAGTTCCCCAGGGTGGGCTGAAGCTTTCTTT. Its translation is CSASSPGWAEAFF. The chain couples TRBV20-1 to TRBJ1-1; maybe TRBD1 (5 bases). Germline loops: CDR1 DFQATT, CDR2 SNEGSKA (reference sequence). The CDR3 totals 13 residues. Trimming shortened V by 3 bases and J by 6 bases, and 14 bases separated the two germline ends.

This clonotype showed up many times. This chain joins TRBV12-3 or TRBV12-4 and TRBJ2-2, with 8 bases aligning to TRBD1. The CDR3 sequence is 15 residues long. J lost 5 bases, V lost 5 bases, and 7 bases had no gene match. DNA for the CDR3: TGTGCCAGCAGTCCGACAGGGGAAATGACCGGGGAGCTGTTTTTT. Translation: CASSPTGEMTGELFF.